This T cell receptor (beta chain) was observed in a study of blood T cells in healthy people across ages (dated by TCRdb to about 2015). Looking at the study overall: In model experiments, template switching captured roughly one uniquely barcoded TCR beta cDNA molecule for every two T cells. Four age groups were formed from the donors: young (average about 16 years), middle-aged (less than 40), aged (over 55) and long-lived (more than 75). Using the same blood draw, the study looked at two additional independent replicas of 1 million unique cDNA reads for two donors, one aged 18 to 30 and the other aged 80 or older. To track age-related changes in TCR beta repertoire diversity, the study relied on deep sequencing normalized with unique cDNA molecular identifiers. To avoid experimental bias, donors of different ages were spread randomly across the sequencing lanes.

The approximately 40 donors, aged about 6 to 95 years, were systemically healthy Caucasian individuals from Russia. About 10 milliliters of peripheral blood were collected from each donor into EDTA-treated Vacutainer tubes. Ficoll-Paque density-gradient centrifugation was used to isolate PBMCs, with at least 7 million per sample. Total RNA, at least 6 micrograms per sample, was extracted from PBMCs with Trizol reagent. For every donor, an aliquot of PBMCs went through flow cytometry to measure the percentages of naive CD45RAhigh/CD27high T cells. The research as a whole found: As age increased, observed TCR beta diversity per million T cells dropped in a roughly linear way, and a significant reduction was already evident by age about 40. Compared with the aged group, the long-lived group had more naive CD4+ T cells, fewer expanded clones and increased TCR diversity, a pattern suggesting age selection. Estimates of total diversity from one million sequenced T cells were regarded as lower bounds and underestimates. Donor CMV infection status was unknown, potentially confounding age-related changes in expanded clonotypes. Conclusive comparison of naive and antigen-experienced compartments was prevented by the profiling of bulk unsorted PBMCs. The percentage of naive T cells measured by flow cytometry correlated strongly with observed TCR beta diversity.

Points on this clonotype: It has no known antigen specificity. No per-base quality is available; no much larger clone lies one base away.

Libraries were made using 5' RACE. Sequencing instrument: Illumina HiSeq 2500. A second PCR of roughly 7 to 11 cycles was performed with a sample-barcoded 5' primer and a J-beta primer mix. A unique molecular identifier was introduced onto each TCR beta cDNA molecule by a template-switch 5' adaptor carrying 12 random nucleotides. Each sample yielded at least 2.5 million CDR3-containing paired-end reads. First-strand cDNA synthesis was performed from all RNA using the Mint cDNA synthesis kit, with priming by a TRBC-specific oligonucleotide. Following uracil-DNA glycosylase treatment, a first 18-cycle PCR with universal primers M1SS and BC2_uni_R was performed on all cDNA. Regarding the original processing steps: Each sample was normalized by randomly selecting 1 million high-quality reads, each carrying a distinct molecular identifier. Reads with shared molecular identifiers were discarded instead of being binned into consensus sequences. MiTCR, set to a Q25 quality threshold and the strictest error-elimination algorithm, was used for CDR3 identification, clonotype clustering and error correction. A nonparametric unseen species model with Euler transformation was used to estimate a lower bound on total TCR beta diversity. The public reads were reprocessed in TCRdb via fastp at Q25 and MiXCR, keeping in-frame beta chains. Entries are consolidated by CDR3 protein sequence, retaining the most common genes and DNA. The V and J calls were determined by TCRdb, not by the authors. Recorded for this sample are 550,000 to 750,000 distinct CDR3 sequences; around 20% of them occurred a single time. Under 4% of the sample belongs to the ten largest clones.

Trimming takes 2 bases from V and 6 bases from J, and the germline ends sit 17 bases apart. According to the germline V gene, CDR1 reads MNHEY and CDR2 reads SVGAGI. Inclusive of the bounding cysteine and phenylalanine, the CDR3 is 16 residues long. The kept DNA is CDR3 alone, 48 bases in frame from the first base. The chain is encoded by TRBV6-5 joined to TRBJ2-1, and TRBD2 may be the D gene, going by 5 matching bases. Material: blood. The sequence derives from a man in his 70s in good health. The CDR3 region: CASSYLAGLSGNEQFF. The nucleotide sequence is given as TGTGCCAGCAGTTACCTGGCCGGCCTCAGCGGCAATGAGCAGTTCTTC.